The rows below give T cell receptor beta chains drawn from one sample of a study of CD8+ T cells in alopecia areata. Libraries were prepared by immunoSEQ multiplex PCR; TCRdb keeps only in-frame clonotypes and omits some of them. In the table there are about 200,000 clones, roughly 60% of which are singletons. Sequences were derived from CD4+ T cells sorted from blood, sampled at week 24, from a patient treated with tofacitinib. The receptors were gathered from a human donor with alopecia areata. Each CDR3 is given with its conserved first and last residue. D genes are given only for firm matches. A clone size is listed for some rows: how often the clone was seen (once, few, many), or a class if it is expanded.

cdr3_aa cdr3_nt clone_size j_call d_call v_call
CAWSSGTNYGYTF TGTGCCTGGAGTTCCGGGACAAACTATGGCTACACCTTC NA TRBJ1-2 NA TRBV30
CASSVASPGNYGYTF TGTGCCAGCAGCGTAGCTAGCCCAGGGAACTATGGCTACACCTTC NA TRBJ1-2 NA TRBV9
CASNRDGGGSPLHF TGTGCCAGCAACAGAGATGGGGGCGGTTCACCCCTCCACTTT NA TRBJ1-6 NA TRBV6-5
CASSVVGDQGVTQYF TGTGCCAGCAGCGTAGTGGGGGACCAGGGGGTGACCCAGTACTTC NA TRBJ2-5 TRBD1 TRBV9
CAWSVTGATEAFF TGTGCCTGGAGTGTAACGGGGGCGACTGAAGCTTTCTTT NA TRBJ1-1 NA TRBV30
CAISESPGKSEKLFF TGTGCCATCAGTGAGTCTCCAGGGAAATCCGAAAAACTGTTTTTT NA TRBJ1-4 NA TRBV10-3
CASSLVEAWDTQYF TGCGCCAGCAGCTTGGTAGAAGCATGGGATACGCAGTATTTT NA TRBJ2-3 NA TRBV5-1
CAWSVGGNTGELFF TGTGCCTGGAGTGTAGGTGGTAACACCGGGGAGCTGTTTTTT NA TRBJ2-2 NA TRBV30
CSPGQGNIQYF TGCAGCCCGGGACAGGGCAACATTCAGTACTTC NA TRBJ2-4 TRBD1 TRBV20-1
CASSPVKAPTYQETQYF TGTGCCAGCAGCCCCGTTAAGGCACCAACGTACCAAGAGACCCAGTACTTC NA TRBJ2-5 NA TRBV7-9
CASSTTVNTEAFF TGTGCCAGCTCGACCACAGTTAACACTGAAGCTTTCTTT NA TRBJ1-1 NA TRBV6-6
CSATPGQGNFDGYTF TGCAGCGCCACTCCGGGACAGGGGAATTTTGATGGCTACACCTTC NA TRBJ1-2 TRBD1 TRBV29-1
CASSERVTQYF TGTGCCAGCAGTGAAAGGGTTACGCAGTATTTT NA TRBJ2-3 NA TRBV25-1
CAWSGTARGYNEQFF TGTGCCTGGAGTGGGACCGCGAGGGGCTACAATGAGCAGTTCTTC NA TRBJ2-1 NA TRBV30
CAWRSPSSVETQYF TGTGCCTGGAGGTCTCCTAGCTCGGTTGAGACCCAGTACTTC NA TRBJ2-5 NA TRBV30
CASSPDGAPNTEAFF TGTGCCAGCTCACCGGATGGAGCCCCGAACACTGAAGCTTTCTTT few TRBJ1-1 NA TRBV18
CASSYRGVRGSTEAFF TGTGCCAGCAGTTACCGTGGCGTAAGGGGTAGCACTGAAGCTTTCTTT NA TRBJ1-1 NA TRBV6-5
CASSVEAGGSYGYTF TGTGCCAGCAGCGTAGAGGCCGGGGGAAGCTATGGCTACACCTTC once TRBJ1-2 NA TRBV9
CASSPEVGTQYF TGTGCCAGCAGCCCCGAGGTGGGTACGCAGTATTTT NA TRBJ2-3 NA TRBV7-3
CSVEGPDLYGYTF TGCAGCGTTGAAGGCCCTGATCTCTATGGCTACACCTTC NA TRBJ1-2 NA TRBV29-1
CAWTAGASNEKLFF TGTGCCTGGACCGCGGGTGCGTCTAATGAAAAACTGTTTTTT NA TRBJ1-4 NA TRBV30
CASSPGKADHYGYTF TGTGCCAGCTCACCGGGTAAGGCAGATCATTATGGCTACACCTTC NA TRBJ1-2 NA TRBV18
CASSFDPGQGMDIQYF TGTGCCAGCAGCTTTGATCCGGGACAGGGGATGGACATTCAGTACTTC few TRBJ2-4 TRBD1 TRBV7-9
CASIQSWPGPNYQPQHF TGTGCCAGCATCCAATCCTGGCCCGGGCCCAATTATCAGCCCCAGCATTTT NA TRBJ1-5 NA TRBV27
CASSVAPDPTAGELFF TGTGCCAGCAGCGTTGCCCCGGACCCCACCGCGGGGGAGCTGTTTTTT once TRBJ2-2 NA TRBV9
CSVQGANTEAFF TGCAGCGTTCAGGGGGCGAACACTGAAGCTTTCTTT few TRBJ1-1 TRBD1 TRBV29-1
CARTGDGNTIYF TGTGCCCGCACAGGGGACGGAAACACCATATATTTT NA TRBJ1-3 TRBD1 TRBV30
CASSSDSSNQPQHF TGTGCCAGCAGCTCGGACAGTAGCAATCAGCCCCAGCATTTT NA TRBJ1-5 NA TRBV7-9
CAWSGGASNQPQHF TGTGCCTGGAGCGGCGGGGCTAGCAATCAGCCCCAGCATTTT NA TRBJ1-5 NA TRBV30
CASTLGETQYF TGCGCCAGCACCTTGGGAGAGACCCAGTACTTC NA TRBJ2-5 NA TRBV5-1
CASSVAGLGTDTQYF TGTGCCAGCAGCGTAGCGGGCCTCGGGACAGATACGCAGTATTTT NA TRBJ2-3 NA TRBV9
CASSLWEGEGGQPQHF TGTGCCAGCAGCTTATGGGAGGGGGAAGGAGGACAGCCCCAGCATTTT NA TRBJ1-5 NA TRBV7-6
CATSSGFTSGTTDTQYF TGTGCCACCAGCAGCGGGTTTACTAGCGGGACCACAGATACGCAGTATTTT NA TRBJ2-3 TRBD2 TRBV15
CSVPQGSQPNTEAFF TGCAGCGTCCCTCAGGGGTCCCAACCGAACACTGAAGCTTTCTTT few TRBJ1-1 NA TRBV29-1
CSTWGGTEVETQYF TGCAGCACCTGGGGTGGGACCGAGGTGGAGACCCAGTACTTC once TRBJ2-5 NA TRBV29-1
CATSRDLEGNTEAFF TGTGCCACCAGCAGAGATTTAGAGGGGAACACTGAAGCTTTCTTT NA TRBJ1-1 NA TRBV15
CSVGTGVNYGYTF TGCAGCGTTGGGACAGGGGTGAACTATGGCTACACCTTC few TRBJ1-2 TRBD1 TRBV29-1
CAIWQGTDTQYF TGTGCCATCTGGCAGGGAACAGATACGCAGTATTTT few TRBJ2-3 NA TRBV10-3
CASSFTGGSEETQYF TGTGCCAGCAGCTTCACAGGGGGTTCGGAAGAGACCCAGTACTTC NA TRBJ2-5 TRBD1 TRBV7-3
CSVGENSNQPQHF TGCAGCGTTGGAGAAAATAGCAATCAGCCCCAGCATTTT NA TRBJ1-5 NA TRBV29-1
CASRGEPRGSMFF TGTGCCAGCAGGGGGGAGCCCAGGGGGTCAATGTTCTTT NA TRBJ1-1 TRBD1 TRBV2
CASSHRDRPTTQYF TGTGCCAGCAGCCACCGGGACAGGCCAACCACCCAGTACTTC once TRBJ2-5 TRBD1 TRBV7-3
CAWSVRGTYEQYF TGTGCCTGGAGTGTAAGGGGAACCTACGAGCAGTACTTC NA TRBJ2-7 NA TRBV30
CSVDSGRQGREKLFF TGCAGCGTTGACAGCGGTCGACAGGGTAGGGAAAAACTGTTTTTT few TRBJ1-4 TRBD1 TRBV29-1
CASSLGGGGELFF TGTGCCAGCAGCTTAGGGGGTGGCGGGGAGCTGTTTTTT many TRBJ2-2 NA TRBV7-2
CASSRPGATEAFF TGTGCCAGCAGCCGACCGGGGGCTACTGAAGCTTTCTTT NA TRBJ1-1 NA TRBV7-3
CASSRSGGRGYTF TGTGCCAGCAGTCGATCAGGGGGCAGGGGCTACACCTTC NA TRBJ1-2 TRBD1 TRBV27
CASSLGTGKGLYEQYF TGTGCCAGCAGCTTAGGGACAGGGAAGGGGCTCTACGAGCAGTACTTC NA TRBJ2-7 TRBD1 TRBV7-2
CASSGSLNTGELFF TGTGCCAGCAGTGGAAGCTTGAACACCGGGGAGCTGTTTTTT NA TRBJ2-2 NA TRBV6-1
CAWSQSGGWGWSGAF TGTGCCTGGAGTCAATCAGGGGGCTGGGGATGGTCAGGAGCCTTC once TRBJ1-2 TRBD1 TRBV30
CSVQRGQAYGYTF TGCAGCGTGCAAAGGGGTCAGGCCTATGGCTACACCTTC NA TRBJ1-2 NA TRBV29-1
CSVEVSGLAKNIQYF TGCAGCGTTGAAGTATCAGGGCTAGCCAAAAACATTCAGTACTTC NA TRBJ2-4 NA TRBV29-1
CASSESRGIQETQYF TGTGCCAGCAGTGAATCACGCGGGATCCAAGAGACCCAGTACTTC NA TRBJ2-5 NA TRBV25-1
CASSVALADYNEQFF TGTGCCAGCAGCGTAGCACTAGCGGATTACAATGAGCAGTTCTTC NA TRBJ2-1 TRBD2 TRBV9